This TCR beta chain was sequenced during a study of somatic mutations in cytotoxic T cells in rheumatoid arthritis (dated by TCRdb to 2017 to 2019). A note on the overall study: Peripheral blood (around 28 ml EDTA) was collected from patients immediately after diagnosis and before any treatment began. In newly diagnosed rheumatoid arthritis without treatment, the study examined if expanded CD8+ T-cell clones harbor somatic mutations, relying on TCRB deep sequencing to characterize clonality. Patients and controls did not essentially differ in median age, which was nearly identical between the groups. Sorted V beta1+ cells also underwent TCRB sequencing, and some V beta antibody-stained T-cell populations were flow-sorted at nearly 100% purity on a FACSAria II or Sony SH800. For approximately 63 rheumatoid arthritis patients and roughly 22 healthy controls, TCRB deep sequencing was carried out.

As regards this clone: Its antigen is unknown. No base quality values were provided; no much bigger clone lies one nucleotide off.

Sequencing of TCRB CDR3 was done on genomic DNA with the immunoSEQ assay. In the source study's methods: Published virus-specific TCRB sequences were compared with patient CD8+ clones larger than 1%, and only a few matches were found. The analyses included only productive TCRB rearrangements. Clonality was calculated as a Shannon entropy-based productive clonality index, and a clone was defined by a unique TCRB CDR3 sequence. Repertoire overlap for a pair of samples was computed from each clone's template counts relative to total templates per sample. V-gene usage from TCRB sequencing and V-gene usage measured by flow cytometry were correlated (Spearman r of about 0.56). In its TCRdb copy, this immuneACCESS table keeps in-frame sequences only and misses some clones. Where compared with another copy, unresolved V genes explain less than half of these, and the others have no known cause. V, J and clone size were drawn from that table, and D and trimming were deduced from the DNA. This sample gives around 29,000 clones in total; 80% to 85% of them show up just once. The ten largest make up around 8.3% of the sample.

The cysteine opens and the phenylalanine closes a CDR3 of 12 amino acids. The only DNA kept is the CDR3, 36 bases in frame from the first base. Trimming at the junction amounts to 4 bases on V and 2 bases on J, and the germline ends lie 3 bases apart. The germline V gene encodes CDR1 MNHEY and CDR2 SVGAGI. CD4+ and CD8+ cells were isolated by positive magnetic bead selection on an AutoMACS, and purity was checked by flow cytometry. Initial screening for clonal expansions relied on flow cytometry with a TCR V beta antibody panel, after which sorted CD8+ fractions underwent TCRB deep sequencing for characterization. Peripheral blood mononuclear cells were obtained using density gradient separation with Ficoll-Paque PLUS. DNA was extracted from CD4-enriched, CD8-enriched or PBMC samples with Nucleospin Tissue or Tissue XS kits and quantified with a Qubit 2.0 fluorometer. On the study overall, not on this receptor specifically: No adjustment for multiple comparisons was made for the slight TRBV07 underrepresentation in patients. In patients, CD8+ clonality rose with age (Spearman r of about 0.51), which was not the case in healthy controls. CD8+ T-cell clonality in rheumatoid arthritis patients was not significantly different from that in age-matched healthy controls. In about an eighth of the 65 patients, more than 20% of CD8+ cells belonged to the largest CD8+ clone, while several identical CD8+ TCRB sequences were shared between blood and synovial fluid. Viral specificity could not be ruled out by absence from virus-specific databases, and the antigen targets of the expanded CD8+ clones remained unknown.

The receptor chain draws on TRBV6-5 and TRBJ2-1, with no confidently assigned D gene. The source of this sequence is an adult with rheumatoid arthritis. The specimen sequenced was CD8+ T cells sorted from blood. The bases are TGTGCCAGCAGTTCGCCCTACAATGAGCAGTTCTTC. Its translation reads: CASSSPYNEQFF.